Presented here are 9 T cell receptor beta chains from one specimen sequenced in a study of shared clonotypes between healthy human individuals (dated by TCRdb to 2019 to 2021). The library came from the immunoSEQ multiplex PCR assay. In TCRdb, the immuneACCESS table is reduced to in-frame sequences with V and J assigned. These tables do not hold every clone; where another copy was compared, an unresolved V gene accounts for under half, and the others remain unexplained. A total of some 470,000 clones appear in this sample, about three quarters of them only once. In total, the top ten clones hold 13% of the sample. Sequencing was performed on PBMCs. The receptors shown here come from a woman between 35 and 50 years old in good health. Some clones in this sample may be carry-over from other donors' samples.

On this clone: This same CDR3 is encoded by further DNA sequences in the sample. The chain uses TRBV5-1 and TRBJ1-1, with 8 bases that match TRBD1. The V and J ends lost 4 bases and 1 base, in that order; junction bases with no gene match: 3. CDR3 length: 14 residues. CDR1 SGHRS and CDR2 YFSETQ come from the germline V gene. The CDR3 reads CASSPQGANTEAFF. The CDR3 nucleotides read TGCGCCAGCAGCCCCCAGGGGGCGAACACTGAAGCTTTCTTT.

V and J are TRBV10-2 and TRBJ2-2; 8 bases are a match to TRBD1. This CDR3 comprises 15 residues. Trimming at V came to 5 bases and at J to 0 bases, leaving 2 bases not matched to a gene. Germline CDR1 reads WSHSY; CDR2 reads SAAADI. CDR3 DNA sequence: TGCGCCAGCAGTAGACAGGGGCCGAACACCGGGGAGCTGTTTTTT. Translating gives CASSRQGPNTGELFF.

This sequence joins TRBV2 and TRBJ2-7, with TRBD2 matching 7 bases. J gave up 7 bases and V 8 bases, and 14 bases lay outside the gene matches. The CDR3 runs 14 residues. Germline assignment: CDR1 SNHLY and CDR2 FYNNEI. The CDR3 nucleotides read TGTGCCAGCTCACCGGGACGGTGGGAGGGGGAGCAGTACTTC. The encoded protein is CASSPGRWEGEQYF.

On this clone: A much bigger clone sits one base away, suggesting this may be a read error. The chain has TRBV30 and TRBJ1-1; D gene unclear. This CDR3 spans 15 amino acids. CDR1 is GTSNPN, CDR2 SVGIG, per germline (reference sequence). V lost 4 bases, J lost 1 base, and 16 bases lay in between. CDR3 in amino acids: CAWTQKEGRNTEAFF. The DNA of the CDR3 is TGTGCCTGGACCCAGAAGGAGGGCAGGAACACTGAAGCTTTCTTT.

The genes are TRBV27 and TRBJ1-1; the D gene is possibly TRBD1 (5 bases). V was clipped by 4 bases and J by 5 bases, with 11 bases between them. There are 13 residues in the CDR3. Per germline, CDR1 MNHEY and CDR2 SMNVEV (reference sequence). The CDR3 protein is CASSSKGRTEAFF. The CDR3 coding sequence is TGTGCCAGCAGTTCGAAGGGGCGGACTGAAGCTTTCTTT.

This chain links TRBV28 with TRBJ2-2; 8 positions match TRBD1. This CDR3 contains 15 residues. Trimming removed 5 bases from V and 3 bases from J; junction bases left unmatched: 5. Germline V gene sequence: CDR1 MDHEN, CDR2 SYDVKM. The CDR3 DNA follows: TGTGCCAGCAGTGATAGGGACAGGTACACCGGGGAGCTGTTTTTT. Translated, it gives CASSDRDRYTGELFF.

V gene TRBV11-3 combines with J gene TRBJ2-1; D call uncertain. This CDR3 is built from 13 residues. Trimming took off 0 bases at V and 9 bases at J, with 9 bases between the two ends. From germline, CDR1 is SGHNT and CDR2 YENEEA. The CDR3 bases are TGTGCCAGCAGCTTAGATTTGGTCGGTGAGCAGTTCTTC. It codes for CASSLDLVGEQFF.

This clone was picked up one time. The rearrangement uses TRBV6-6 and TRBJ2-7; D gene uncertain. Germline-derived CDR1 and CDR2 are MNHNY and SVGAGI (reference sequence). Trimming pared 2 bases from V and 1 base from J, leaving 9 bases between. CDR3 length: 14 residues. CDR3 loop: CASSYGGGSYEQYF. DNA for the CDR3: TGTGCCAGCAGTTACGGTGGCGGTTCCTACGAGCAGTACTTC.

This chain connects TRBV29-1 to TRBJ2-3, with unresolved D. Germline lookup yields CDR1 SQVTM and CDR2 ANQGSEA. The CDR3 extends over 13 amino acids. The germline V and J ends were trimmed by 0 bases and 4 bases, with 8 bases remaining between them. The CDR3 bases are TGCAGCGTTGAAGAGTACAGCGCAGATACGCAGTATTTT. It codes for CSVEEYSADTQYF.